These 10 T cell receptor beta chains came from one sample sequenced in a study of T cell responses to AZD1222 COVID-19 vaccine (dated by TCRdb to the early 2020s). Libraries were prepared through the immunoSEQ multiplex PCR assay. The table was pulled from immuneACCESS by TCRdb, which kept in-frame rearrangements only. Such tables lose some clones; where checked, under half of the loss comes from unresolved V genes, and the rest has no known cause. In all, the sample holds approximately 110,000 clones, and about 85% of those were seen once. 2% to 3% of the sample is held by the ten biggest clonotypes. The intended sense of this specimen's time point label: about 28 days (+/-7) after the second vaccine dose. This sample comprised peripheral blood, obtained 28 days after the second AZD1222 dose. The source is an adult who received the AZD1222 COVID-19 vaccine.

CDR3 residues: CASSVQGEKYEQYF. The CDR3 DNA is TGTGCCAGCAGCGTACAGGGGGAAAAGTACGAGCAGTACTTC. The chain links TRBV28 to TRBJ2-7; TRBD1 aligns across 8 bases. The length of the CDR3 is 14 residues. With V trimmed by 6 bases and J by 4 bases, 8 bases remained unmatched. CDR1 and CDR2 (germline): MDHEN, SYDVKM.

The chain employs TRBV3-1 (or the pseudogene TRBV3-2) and TRBJ2-1; 7 bases fit TRBD2. This CDR3 comprises 12 residues. V lost 4 bases, J lost 14 bases, and 8 bases stayed unmatched. The V gene's germline CDR1 is LGHDT and CDR2 YNNKEL (reference sequence). In DNA, the CDR3 is TGTGCCAGCAGCCCAAGAGCCAGCGGGAAGTTCTTC. It encodes CASSPRASGKFF.

The table lists this clone with a count of one. The chain combines TRBV5-6 with TRBJ1-1, with 7 positions matching TRBD1. The CDR3 loop spans 16 amino acids. J lost 0 bases, V lost 0 bases, and 5 bases had no gene match. The V gene's germline CDR1 is SGHDT and CDR2 YYEEEE. Here the CDR3 DNA reads TGTGCCAGCAGCTTGGCCGCAGGGGGATTGAACACTGAAGCTTTCTTT. Protein: CASSLAAGGLNTEAFF.

This rearrangement joins TRBV7-9 to TRBJ1-1; possible D gene TRBD1, 5 bases. There are 12 residues in the CDR3. In germline, CDR1 is SEHNR, CDR2 FQNEAQ (reference sequence). Trimming took 6 bases from V and 7 from J, leaving 12 bases between them. The CDR3 nucleotides are TGTGCCAGCAGTTATACAGGAGTTGAAGCTTTCTTT. Protein product: CASSYTGVEAFF.

This clone was seen once. This CDR3 is CASSSGPWPYEQYF. The CDR3 DNA reads as TGTGCCAGCAGTAGCGGACCGTGGCCCTACGAGCAGTACTTC. This chain uses TRBV2 with TRBJ2-7; tentatively, D is TRBD2 (5 bases). This CDR3 has 14 residues. The V gene lost 5 bases and the J gene lost 2 bases, with 13 bases spanning the gap. Germline V gives CDR1 SNHLY, CDR2 FYNNEI.

V usage is TRBV19 and J usage is TRBJ1-6, with D perhaps matching TRBD1 (6 bases). This CDR3 region has 14 residues. CDR1 and CDR2 (germline): LNHDA, SQIVND (reference sequence). Trimming removed 3 bases at V and 10 bases at J, with 13 bases between. CDR3 amino acids: CASSITRTASPLHF. The CDR3 region has the DNA TGTGCCAGTAGTATCACTCGGACAGCCTCACCCCTCCACTTT. Filled out from reference TRBV19 and TRBJ1-6, the complete variable domain reads DGGITQSPKYLFRKEGQNVTLSCEQNLNHDAMYWYRQDPGQGLRLIYYSQIVNDFQKGDIAEGYSVSREKKESFPLTVTSAQKNPTAFYLCASSITRTASPLHFGNGTRLTVT.

This rearrangement joins TRBV5-1 to TRBJ1-1; a weak D match, TRBD1 (5 bases). V lost 4 bases and J 2 bases, leaving 12 bases between the germline ends. Per germline, CDR1 SGHRS and CDR2 YFSETQ. This CDR3 region has 14 residues. The CDR3 here is CASSPFRGNTEAFF. In DNA, the CDR3 is TGCGCCAGCAGCCCCTTTAGGGGCAACACTGAAGCTTTCTTT.

This chain uses TRBV11-1 with TRBJ2-5; D possibly corresponds to TRBD2 (6 bases). The V gene lost 10 bases and the J gene lost 3 bases, with 24 bases spanning the gap. CDR1 is SGHAT, CDR2 FQDESV, per germline (reference sequence). The CDR3 runs to 16 residues. The CDR3: CATRPSGGRWKETQYF. The CDR3 nucleotides are TGTGCCACTCGACCCTCCGGGGGAAGGTGGAAAGAGACCCAGTACTTC.

The gene calls are TRBV11-3 and TRBJ2-5, with D possibly being TRBD1 (5 bases). V lost 3 bases and J 7 bases, leaving 9 bases between the germline ends. Germline V lookup: CDR1 SGHNT, CDR2 YENEEA. The CDR3 length is 12 residues. CDR3 sequence reads: CASSFDTGTQYF. In DNA form, the CDR3 reads TGTGCCAGCAGCTTCGATACAGGGACCCAGTACTTC.

The CDR3 reads CASSLGTGYTDTQYF. CDR3 sequence (DNA): TGTGCCAGCAGTTTAGGGACAGGATACACAGATACGCAGTATTTT. This sequence joins TRBV2 and TRBJ2-3, with 8 bases fitting TRBD1. The germline V gene encodes CDR1 SNHLY and CDR2 FYNNEI. This CDR3 contains 15 residues. The J segment lost 2 bases and the V segment lost 5 bases, leaving 6 bases of the junction unmatched.